The clone carrying this T cell receptor beta chain was recorded a few times. Its specificity is unknown. These data come from a study of T-cell memory formation after mild COVID-19. Study conclusions and caveats: A second wave expanding day 15 to 37 was CD4+-biased; contracting clones were balanced.

Each CDR3 protein gets one entry after TCRdb re-called the 5' RACE reads with MiXCR. The table shows fewer than 650,000 distinct CDR3 sequences, with 20% to 25% occurring only once. Trimming took off 4 bases at V and 8 bases at J, with 12 bases between the two ends. The CDR3 is made up of 13 amino acids. Sequencing was done on a sample of PBMCs or a T cell subset sorted from them (not recorded which). The TCR comes from an adult woman who had mild COVID-19 (a few samples of this study predate the infection). Cell type and time point are not known. The chain couples TRBV12-3 or TRBV12-4 to TRBJ2-1; D uncertain. CDR3 residues: CASSSIPVDEQFF. The CDR3 nucleotides are TGTGCCAGCAGTTCAATTCCAGTAGATGAGCAGTTCTTC.